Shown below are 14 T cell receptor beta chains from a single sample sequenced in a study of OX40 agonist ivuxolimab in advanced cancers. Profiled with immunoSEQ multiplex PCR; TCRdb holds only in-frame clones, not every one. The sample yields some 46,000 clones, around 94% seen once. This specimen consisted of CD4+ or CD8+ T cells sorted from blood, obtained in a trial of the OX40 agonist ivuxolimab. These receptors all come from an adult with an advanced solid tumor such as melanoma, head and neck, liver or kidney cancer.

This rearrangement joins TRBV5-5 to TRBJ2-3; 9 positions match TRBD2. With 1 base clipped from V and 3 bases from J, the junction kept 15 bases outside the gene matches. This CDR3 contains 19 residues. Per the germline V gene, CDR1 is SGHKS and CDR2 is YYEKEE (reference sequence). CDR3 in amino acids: CASSLYTERASGKTDTQYF. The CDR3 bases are TGTGCCAGCAGCTTGTATACCGAGAGGGCTAGCGGGAAAACAGATACGCAGTATTTT.

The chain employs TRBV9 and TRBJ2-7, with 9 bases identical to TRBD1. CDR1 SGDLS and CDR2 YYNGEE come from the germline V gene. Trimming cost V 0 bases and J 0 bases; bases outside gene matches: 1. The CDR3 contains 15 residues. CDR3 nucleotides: TGTGCCAGCAGCGTAGGGGACAGGGTCTCCTACGAGCAGTACTTC. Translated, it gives CASSVGDRVSYEQYF.

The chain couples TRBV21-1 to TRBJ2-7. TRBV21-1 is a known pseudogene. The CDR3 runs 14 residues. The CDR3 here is CASSNWQESYEQYF. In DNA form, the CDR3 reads TGTGCCAGCAGCAATTGGCAGGAGTCCTACGAGCAGTACTTC.

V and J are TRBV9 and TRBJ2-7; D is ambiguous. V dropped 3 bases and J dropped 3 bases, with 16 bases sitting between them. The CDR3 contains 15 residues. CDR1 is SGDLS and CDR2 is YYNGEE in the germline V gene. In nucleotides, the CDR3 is TGTGCCAGCAGCGCCTATCCTCAGGCTCTCTACGAGCAGTACTTC. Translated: CASSAYPQALYEQYF. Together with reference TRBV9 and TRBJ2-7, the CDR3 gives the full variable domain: DSGVTQTPKHLITATGQRVTLRCSPRSGDLSVYWYQQSLDQGLQFLIQYYNGEERAKGNILERFSAQQFPDLHSELNLSSLELGDSALYFCASSAYPQALYEQYFGPGTRLTVT.

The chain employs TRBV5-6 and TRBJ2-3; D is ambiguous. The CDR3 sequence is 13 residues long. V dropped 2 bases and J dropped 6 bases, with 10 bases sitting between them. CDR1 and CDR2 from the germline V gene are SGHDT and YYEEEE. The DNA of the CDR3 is TGTGCCAGCAGCTTAGGTGATTCTGATACGCAGTATTTT. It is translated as CASSLGDSDTQYF. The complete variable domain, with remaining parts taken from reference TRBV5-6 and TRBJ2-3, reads DAGVTQSPTHLIKTRGQQVTLRCSPKSGHDTVSWYQQALGQGPQFIFQYYEEEERQRGNFPDRFSGHQFPNYSSELNVNALLLGDSALYLCASSLGDSDTQYFGPGTRLTVL.

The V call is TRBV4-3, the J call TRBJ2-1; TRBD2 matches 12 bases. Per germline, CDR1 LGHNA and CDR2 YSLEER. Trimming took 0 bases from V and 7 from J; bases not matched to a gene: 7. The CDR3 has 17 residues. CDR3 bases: TGCGCCAGCAGCCAAGATTGGTTGCTAGCGGGAGGGAATGAGCAGTTCTTC. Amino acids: CASSQDWLLAGGNEQFF.

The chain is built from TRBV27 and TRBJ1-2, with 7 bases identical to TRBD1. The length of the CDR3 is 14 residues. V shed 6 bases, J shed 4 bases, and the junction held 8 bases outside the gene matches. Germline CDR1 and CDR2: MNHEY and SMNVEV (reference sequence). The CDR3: CASRQGSSSYGYTF. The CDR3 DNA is TGTGCCAGCAGACAGGGGAGTTCTAGCTATGGCTACACCTTC.

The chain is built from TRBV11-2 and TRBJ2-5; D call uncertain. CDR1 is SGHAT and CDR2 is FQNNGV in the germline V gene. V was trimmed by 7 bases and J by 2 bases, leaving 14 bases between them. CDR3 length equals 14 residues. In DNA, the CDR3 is TGTGCCAGCACCCCTCGTCCAGTGCAAGAGACCCAGTACTTC. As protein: CASTPRPVQETQYF.

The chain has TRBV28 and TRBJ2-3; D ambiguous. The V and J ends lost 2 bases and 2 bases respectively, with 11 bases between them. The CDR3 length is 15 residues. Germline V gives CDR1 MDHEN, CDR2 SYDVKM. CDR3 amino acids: CASSLGLTVTDTQYF. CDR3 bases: TGTGCCAGCAGTTTAGGTTTGACTGTCACAGATACGCAGTATTTT.

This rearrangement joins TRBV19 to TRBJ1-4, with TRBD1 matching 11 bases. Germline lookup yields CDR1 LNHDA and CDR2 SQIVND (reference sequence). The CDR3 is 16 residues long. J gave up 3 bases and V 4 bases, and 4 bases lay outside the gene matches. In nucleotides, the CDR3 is TGTGCCAGTAGTAGGGACAGGGGGGCACCTAATGAAAAACTGTTTTTT. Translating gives CASSRDRGAPNEKLFF.

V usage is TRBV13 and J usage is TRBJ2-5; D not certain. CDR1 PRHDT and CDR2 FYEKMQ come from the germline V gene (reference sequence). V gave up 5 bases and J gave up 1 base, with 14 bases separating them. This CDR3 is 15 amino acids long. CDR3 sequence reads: CASSSSRQPQETQYF. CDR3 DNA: TGTGCCAGCAGCAGTTCCCGACAACCCCAAGAGACCCAGTACTTC.

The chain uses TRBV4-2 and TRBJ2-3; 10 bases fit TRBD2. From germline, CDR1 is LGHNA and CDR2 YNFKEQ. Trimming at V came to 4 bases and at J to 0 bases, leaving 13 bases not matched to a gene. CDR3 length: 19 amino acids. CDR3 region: CASSRVPAGGPRSTDTQYF. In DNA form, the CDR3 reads TGTGCCAGCAGCCGTGTCCCAGCGGGAGGGCCGAGGAGCACAGATACGCAGTATTTT.

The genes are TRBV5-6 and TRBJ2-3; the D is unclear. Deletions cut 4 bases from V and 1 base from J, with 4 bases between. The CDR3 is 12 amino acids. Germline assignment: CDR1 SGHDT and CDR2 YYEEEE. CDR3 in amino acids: CASSAGTDTQYF. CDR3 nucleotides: TGTGCCAGCAGCGCCGGCACAGATACGCAGTATTTT.

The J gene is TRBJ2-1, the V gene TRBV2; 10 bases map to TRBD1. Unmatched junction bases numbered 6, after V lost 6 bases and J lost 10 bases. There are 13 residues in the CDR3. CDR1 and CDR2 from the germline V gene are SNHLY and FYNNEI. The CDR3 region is CASRGGTGDEQFF. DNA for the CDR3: TGTGCCAGCAGAGGCGGGACAGGGGACGAGCAGTTCTTC.